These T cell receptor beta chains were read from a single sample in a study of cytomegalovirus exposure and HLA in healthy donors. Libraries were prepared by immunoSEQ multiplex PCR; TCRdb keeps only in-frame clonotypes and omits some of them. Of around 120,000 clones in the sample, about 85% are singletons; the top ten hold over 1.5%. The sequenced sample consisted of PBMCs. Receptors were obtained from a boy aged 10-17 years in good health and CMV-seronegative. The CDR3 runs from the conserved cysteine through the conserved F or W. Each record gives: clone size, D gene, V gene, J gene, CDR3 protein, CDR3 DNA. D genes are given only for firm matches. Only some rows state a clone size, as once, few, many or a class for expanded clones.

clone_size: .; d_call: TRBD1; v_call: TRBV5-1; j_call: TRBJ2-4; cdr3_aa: CASSLEGQADIQYF; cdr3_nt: TGCGCCAGCAGCTTGGAGGGACAGGCGGACATTCAGTACTTC
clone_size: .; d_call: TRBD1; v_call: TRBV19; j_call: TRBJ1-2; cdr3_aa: CASTGQGASNYGYTF; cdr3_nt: TGTGCCAGTACAGGTCAGGGGGCGTCTAACTATGGCTACACCTTC
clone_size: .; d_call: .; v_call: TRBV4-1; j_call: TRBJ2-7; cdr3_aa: CASSQVSGDQGEQYF; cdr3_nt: TGCGCCAGCAGCCAAGTTTCCGGGGATCAAGGCGAGCAGTACTTC
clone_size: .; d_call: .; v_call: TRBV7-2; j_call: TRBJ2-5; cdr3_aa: CASSLRGGLRETQYF; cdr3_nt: TGTGCCAGCAGCTTAAGGGGGGGCCTACGGGAGACCCAGTACTTC
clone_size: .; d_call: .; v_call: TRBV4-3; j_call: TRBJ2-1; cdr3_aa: CASSQGLDSGNEQFF; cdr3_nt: TGCGCCAGCAGCCAAGGACTAGACAGTGGCAATGAGCAGTTCTTC
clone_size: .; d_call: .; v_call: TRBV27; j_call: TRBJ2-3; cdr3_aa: CASSGPQGITQYF; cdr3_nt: TGTGCCAGCAGTGGGCCACAGGGAATTACGCAGTATTTT
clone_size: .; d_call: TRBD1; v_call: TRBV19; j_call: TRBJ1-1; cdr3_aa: CASSPTGGKYTEAFF; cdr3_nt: TGTGCCAGTAGTCCAACAGGGGGCAAGTACACTGAAGCTTTCTTT
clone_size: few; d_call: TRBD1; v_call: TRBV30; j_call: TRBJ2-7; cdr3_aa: CAWNKGQGASYEQYF; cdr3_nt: TGTGCCTGGAACAAGGGGCAGGGGGCATCCTACGAGCAGTACTTC
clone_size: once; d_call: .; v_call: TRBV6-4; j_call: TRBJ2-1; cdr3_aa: CASSKTGDSYNEQFF; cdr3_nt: TGTGCCAGCAGCAAGACGGGGGACTCCTACAATGAGCAGTTCTTC
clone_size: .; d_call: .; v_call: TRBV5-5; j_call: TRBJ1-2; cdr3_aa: CASSPTGQANYGYTF; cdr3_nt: TGTGCCAGCAGCCCGACAGGACAAGCTAACTATGGCTACACCTTC
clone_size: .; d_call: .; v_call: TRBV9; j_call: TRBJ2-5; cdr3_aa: CASSVGPREMGTQYF; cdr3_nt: TGTGCCAGCAGCGTAGGACCGAGGGAGATGGGGACCCAGTACTTC
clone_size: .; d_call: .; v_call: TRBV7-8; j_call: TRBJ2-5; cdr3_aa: CASSLRRDSQETQYF; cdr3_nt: TGTGCCAGCAGCTTAAGGAGGGATAGCCAAGAGACCCAGTACTTC
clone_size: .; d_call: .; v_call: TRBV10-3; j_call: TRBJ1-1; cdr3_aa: CAISEDSIWAFF; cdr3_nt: TGTGCCATCAGCGAGGACTCGATCTGGGCTTTCTTT
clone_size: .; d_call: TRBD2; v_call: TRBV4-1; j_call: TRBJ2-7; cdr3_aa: CASSQVLAGGPGEQYF; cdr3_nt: TGCGCCAGCAGCCAAGTACTAGCGGGAGGGCCGGGGGAGCAGTACTTC
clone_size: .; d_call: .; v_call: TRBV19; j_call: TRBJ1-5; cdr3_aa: CASSVLIGHSEPQHF; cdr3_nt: TGTGCCAGTAGTGTCCTTATTGGACATTCGGAGCCCCAGCATTTT
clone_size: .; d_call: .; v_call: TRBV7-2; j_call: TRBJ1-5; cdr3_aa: CASSPRVGQPQHF; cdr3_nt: TGTGCCAGCAGCCCCAGGGTTGGCCAGCCCCAGCATTTT
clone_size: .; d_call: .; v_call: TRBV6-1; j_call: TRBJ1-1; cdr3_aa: CASSERGTEAFF; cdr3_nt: TGTGCCAGCAGTGAAAGAGGAACTGAAGCTTTCTTT
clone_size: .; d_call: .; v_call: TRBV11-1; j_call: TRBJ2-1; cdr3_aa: CASSLPGLYNEQFF; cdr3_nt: TGTGCCAGCAGTCTACCGGGACTCTACAATGAGCAGTTCTTC
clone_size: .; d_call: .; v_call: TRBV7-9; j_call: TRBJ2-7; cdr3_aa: CASSLAGGDEQYF; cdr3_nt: TGTGCCAGCAGCTTAGCAGGCGGGGACGAGCAGTACTTC
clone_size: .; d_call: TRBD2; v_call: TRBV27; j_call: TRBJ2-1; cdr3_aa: CASSLSSGGPYNEQFF; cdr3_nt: TGTGCCAGCAGTTTATCTAGCGGGGGGCCCTACAATGAGCAGTTCTTC
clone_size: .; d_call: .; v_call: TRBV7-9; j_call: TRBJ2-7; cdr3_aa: CASSLAWDNPRVQYF; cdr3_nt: TGTGCCAGCAGCTTAGCCTGGGACAACCCTCGGGTGCAGTACTTC
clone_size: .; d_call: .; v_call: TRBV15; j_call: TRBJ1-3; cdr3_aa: CATSTGPPGAGGNTIYF; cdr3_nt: TGTGCCACCAGCACCGGTCCTCCAGGGGCCGGGGGAAACACCATATATTTT
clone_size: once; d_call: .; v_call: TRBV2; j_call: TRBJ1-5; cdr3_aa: CASSEGADYNQPQHF; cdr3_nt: TGTGCCAGCAGTGAAGGGGCCGATTACAATCAGCCCCAGCATTTT
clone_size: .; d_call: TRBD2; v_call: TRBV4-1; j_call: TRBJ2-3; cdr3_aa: CASSPPLSGATDTQYF; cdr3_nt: TGCGCCAGCAGTCCTCCCTTGAGCGGGGCCACAGATACGCAGTATTTT
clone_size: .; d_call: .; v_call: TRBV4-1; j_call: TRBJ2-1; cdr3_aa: CASSQDRGVGGQEQFF; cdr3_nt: TGCGCCAGCAGCCAAGATCGAGGAGTAGGCGGGCAGGAGCAGTTCTTC
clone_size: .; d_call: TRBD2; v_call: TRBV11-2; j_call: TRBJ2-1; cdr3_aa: CASSALGTSGSEQFF; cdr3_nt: TGTGCCAGCAGCGCCCTCGGGACTAGCGGGAGCGAGCAGTTCTTC
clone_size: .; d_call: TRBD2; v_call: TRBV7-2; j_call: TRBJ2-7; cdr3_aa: CASSLTSGDYEQYF; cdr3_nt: TGTGCCAGCAGCTTGACTAGCGGGGACTACGAGCAGTACTTC
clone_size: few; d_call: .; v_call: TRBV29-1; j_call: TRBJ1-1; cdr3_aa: CSVGQLNTEAFF; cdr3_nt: TGCAGCGTTGGACAGCTGAACACTGAAGCTTTCTTT
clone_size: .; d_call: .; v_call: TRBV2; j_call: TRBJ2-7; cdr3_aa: CASTGGTYEQYF; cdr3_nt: TGTGCCAGCACAGGGGGGACCTACGAGCAGTACTTC
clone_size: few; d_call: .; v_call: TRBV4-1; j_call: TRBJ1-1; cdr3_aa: CASSQEDGLNTEAFF; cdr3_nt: TGCGCCAGCAGCCAGGAGGACGGATTGAACACTGAAGCTTTCTTT
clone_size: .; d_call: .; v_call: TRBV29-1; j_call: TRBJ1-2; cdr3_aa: CSVEPSGGYTF; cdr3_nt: TGCAGCGTTGAACCGTCGGGTGGCTACACCTTC
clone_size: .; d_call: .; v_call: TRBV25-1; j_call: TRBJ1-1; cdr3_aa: CASSEYGAMNTEAFF; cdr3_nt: TGTGCCAGCAGTGAATATGGGGCCATGAACACTGAAGCTTTCTTT
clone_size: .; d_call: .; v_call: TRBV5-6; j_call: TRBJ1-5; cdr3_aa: CASSLGGWGEGIRNQPQHF; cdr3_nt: TGTGCCAGCAGCTTAGGTGGATGGGGAGAGGGAATTCGCAATCAGCCCCAGCATTTT
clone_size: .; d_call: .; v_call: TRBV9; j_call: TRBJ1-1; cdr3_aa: CASSAQDNTEAFF; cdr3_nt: TGTGCCAGCAGCGCACAGGACAACACTGAAGCTTTCTTT
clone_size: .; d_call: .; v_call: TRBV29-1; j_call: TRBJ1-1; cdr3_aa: CSAQGIKAFF; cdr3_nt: TGCAGCGCCCAGGGGATTAAAGCTTTCTTT
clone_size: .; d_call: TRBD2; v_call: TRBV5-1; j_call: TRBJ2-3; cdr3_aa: CASSGGEIQINTRYF; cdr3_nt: TGCGCCAGCAGCGGGGGGGAAATACAGATAAATACGCGGTATTTT
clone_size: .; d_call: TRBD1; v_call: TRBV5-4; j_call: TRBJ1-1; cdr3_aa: CASSRRTGENTEAFF; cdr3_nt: TGTGCCAGCAGCCGGCGGACAGGCGAGAACACTGAAGCTTTCTTT
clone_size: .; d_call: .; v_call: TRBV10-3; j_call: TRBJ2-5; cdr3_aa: CAISESRGSETQYF; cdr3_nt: TGTGCCATCAGTGAGTCGAGGGGGTCGGAGACCCAGTACTTC
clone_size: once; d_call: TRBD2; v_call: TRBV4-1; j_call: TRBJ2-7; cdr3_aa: CASSQSHSGPYEQYF; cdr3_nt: TGCGCCAGCAGCCAATCACATAGCGGGCCCTACGAGCAGTACTTC
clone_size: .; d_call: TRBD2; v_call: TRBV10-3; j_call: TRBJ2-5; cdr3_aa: CAISESRLAGEETQYF; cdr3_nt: TGTGCCATCAGTGAGTCCCGACTAGCGGGGGAAGAGACCCAGTACTTC
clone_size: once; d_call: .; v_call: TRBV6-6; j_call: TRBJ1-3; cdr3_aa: CASSSETGNTIYF; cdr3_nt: TGTGCCAGCAGTAGTGAAACAGGAAACACCATATATTTT
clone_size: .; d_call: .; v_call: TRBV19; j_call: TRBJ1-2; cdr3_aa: CASSIVDINYGYTF; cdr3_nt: TGTGCCAGTAGTATAGTAGACATCAACTATGGCTACACCTTC
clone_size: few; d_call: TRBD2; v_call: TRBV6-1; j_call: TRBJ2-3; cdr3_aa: CASSDRAGGPDTQYF; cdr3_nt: TGTGCCAGCAGTGACAGGGCGGGGGGGCCAGATACGCAGTATTTT
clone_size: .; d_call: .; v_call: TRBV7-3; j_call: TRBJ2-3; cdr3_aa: CASSLKRKPVSEADTQYF; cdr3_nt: TGTGCCAGCAGCTTAAAACGGAAACCGGTTTCTGAGGCAGATACGCAGTATTTT
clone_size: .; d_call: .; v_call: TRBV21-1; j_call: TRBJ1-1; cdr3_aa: CASSGGQGRNTEAFF; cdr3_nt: TGTGCCAGCAGCGGGGGACAGGGTCGGAACACTGAAGCTTTCTTT
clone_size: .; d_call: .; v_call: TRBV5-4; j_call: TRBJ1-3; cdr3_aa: CASRRDSNSGNTIYF; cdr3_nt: TGTGCCAGCAGACGGGACTCCAACTCTGGAAACACCATATATTTT
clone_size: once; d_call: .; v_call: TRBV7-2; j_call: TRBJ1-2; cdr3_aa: CASSLSPAGHGYTF; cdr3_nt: TGTGCCAGCAGCTTATCACCAGCGGGACATGGCTACACCTTC